Sequencing of this T cell receptor beta chain was carried out in a study of CD8 T cells in ankylosing spondylitis. Using its own MiXCR run on the 5' RACE reads, TCRdb lists one record per CDR3 protein. The table includes 700,000 to 850,000 distinct CDR3 sequences, about 12% detected once. This clonotype has more than one count but fewer than ten. The target antigen is unknown. Study-level points and caveats: Blood from ankylosing spondylitis patients appeared to carry a characteristic roughly 8-variant TCR beta motif.

The receptor was isolated from a male donor with ankylosing spondylitis. Sample: blood, either unsorted or a sorted T cell fraction (not recorded which).

The CDR3 DNA sequence: TGTGCCAGCAGTTTATTTCAGGGAGGATTCGCTTTCTTT. Encoded protein: CASSLFQGGFAFF. This chain uses TRBV28 with TRBJ1-1, with a possible D match to TRBD1 (5 bases). The CDR3 sequence is 13 residues long. Trimming stripped 1 base from V and 11 bases from J, with 14 bases between. Germline lookup yields CDR1 MDHEN and CDR2 SYDVKM.